The 17 T cell receptor beta chains below all came from one sample that was sequenced in a study of identical twins (dated by TCRdb to the mid-2010s). The method behind the library was 5' RACE. Sequencing used an Illumina HiSeq 2000. In-frame beta chains were kept once TCRdb had trimmed the public reads at Q25 with fastp and called clones with MiXCR. Here each entry gathers all rows of one CDR3 protein and keeps the most common genes and DNA. The sample profile shows around 570,000 distinct CDR3 sequences; just under 10% of them were found once. Under 3.5% of the sample comes from the top ten. These same records also appear under a second study, on yellow fever vaccine responses in identical twins.

Sequencing used PBMCs. All receptors derive from a woman under 30 in good health.

In the case of this clonotype: Just one base apart from a much larger clone, this may be a read error. The chain recombines TRBV29-1 with TRBJ2-5, with a weak D call TRBD1 (7 bases). Trimming took 6 bases from V and 5 from J, leaving 22 bases between them. This CDR3 comprises 15 residues. Germline assignment: CDR1 SQVTM and CDR2 ANQGSEA. CDR3 loop: CSVVGGQLSGETQYF. The DNA for the CDR3 is TGCAGCGTCGTCGGGGGACAGCTCTCCGGGGAGACCCAGTACTTC.

The chain is built from TRBV29-1 and TRBJ1-1; TRBD1 matches at 10 bases. The CDR3 totals 14 residues. The V gene's germline CDR1 is SQVTM and CDR2 ANQGSEA. J lost 4 bases, V lost 6 bases, and 8 bases had no gene match. The CDR3 nucleotides are TGCAGCGTCCCGGAGGGACAGGGGTCCACTGAAGCTTTCTTT. This gives the protein CSVPEGQGSTEAFF. Drawing the rest from reference TRBV29-1 and TRBJ1-1, the complete variable domain is SAVISQKPSRDICQRGTSLTIQCQVDSQVTMMFWYRQQPGQSLTLIATANQGSEATYESGFVIDKFPISRPNLTFSTLTVSNMSPEDSSIYLCSVPEGQGSTEAFFGQGTRLTVV.

There are many counts of this clonotype. This rearrangement joins TRBV27 to TRBJ2-7; possibly TRBD1 for D (6 bases). CDR1 and CDR2 (germline): MNHEY, SMNVEV (reference sequence). Trimming removed 5 bases from V and 0 bases from J, with 20 bases in between. The CDR3 has 17 amino acids. CDR3 sequence reads: CASSAKTGTTISYEQYF. As DNA, the CDR3 is TGTGCCAGCAGTGCCAAAACCGGGACAACGATCTCCTACGAGCAGTACTTC.

There are many counts of this clonotype. V is TRBV5-8 and J is TRBJ2-7; D unresolved. Trimming left V 0 bases short and J 13 bases short, with 20 bases between. CDR1 SGHTS and CDR2 YDEGEE come from the germline V gene. The CDR3 contains 14 residues. This CDR3 reads CASSLGDKAPIYYF. CDR3 coding DNA: TGTGCCAGCAGCTTGGGTGACAAGGCCCCAATTTACTACTTC.

This clonotype was counted at least ten times. V gene TRBV29-1 combines with J gene TRBJ2-7, with 10 bases identical to TRBD1. CDR1 and CDR2 (germline): SQVTM, ANQGSEA. V was pared by 0 bases and J by 7 bases, with 6 bases of the junction left unmatched. The CDR3 totals 14 residues. This CDR3 reads CSVEEGTGATEQYF. The DNA of the CDR3 is TGCAGCGTTGAAGAAGGGACAGGGGCGACGGAGCAGTACTTC.

This clonotype was observed at least ten times. This chain joins TRBV6-5 and TRBJ2-1; 8 bases agree with TRBD2. Germline lookup yields CDR1 MNHEY and CDR2 SVGAGI. With 2 bases clipped from V and 4 bases from J, the junction kept 7 bases outside the gene matches. The CDR3 is made up of 16 amino acids. This CDR3 reads CASSYRAGESYNEQFF. The CDR3 bases are TGTGCCAGCAGTTACCGAGCGGGAGAATCGTACAATGAGCAGTTCTTC.

This clonotype was found a few times. The gene calls are TRBV7-9 and TRBJ2-3; perhaps TRBD2 as D (6 bases). Trimming took 4 bases from V and 4 from J, leaving 12 bases between them. Germline V gives CDR1 SEHNR, CDR2 FQNEAQ (reference sequence). There are 14 residues in the CDR3. The DNA for the CDR3 is TGTGCCAGCAGCTCTTCGACTAGGGCAGATACGCAGTATTTT. Its translation is CASSSSTRADTQYF.

V usage is TRBV29-1 and J usage is TRBJ2-1; 8 nucleotides match TRBD2. The CDR3 is 17 amino acids. Germline lookup yields CDR1 SQVTM and CDR2 ANQGSEA. V dropped 1 base and J dropped 6; count of bases not matched to a gene: 14. CDR3 nucleotides: TGCAGCGTTGAAGGGGAAAGGGGAGCGGGAGTTAGCAATGAGCAGTTCTTC. It specifies CSVEGERGAGVSNEQFF.

V usage is TRBV10-1 and J usage is TRBJ2-1; 9 bases are shared with TRBD1. V gave up 4 bases and J gave up 10 bases; unmatched junction bases: 5. Germline lookup yields CDR1 WNHNN and CDR2 SYGVQD (reference sequence). The CDR3 is made up of 13 amino acids. In nucleotides, the CDR3 is TGCGCCAGCAGTGTTCCCGGGACAGGGGAGCAGTTCTTC. The encoded protein is CASSVPGTGEQFF.

There are a few counts of this clonotype. The V call is TRBV9, the J call TRBJ2-1, with TRBD1 matching 9 bases. This CDR3 comprises 18 residues. Germline loops: CDR1 SGDLS, CDR2 YYNGEE. Trimming cost V 0 bases and J 8 bases; bases outside gene matches: 15. The CDR3: CASSVARGVVTGGDEQFF. Written as DNA, the CDR3 is TGTGCCAGCAGCGTAGCGCGCGGGGTGGTTACAGGGGGCGATGAGCAGTTCTTC.

In its sample, this clonotype was seen a few times. The chain recombines TRBV12-3 or TRBV12-4 with TRBJ2-1; TRBD2 agrees at 13 bases. The CDR3 totals 14 residues. V dropped 4 bases and J dropped 9; count of bases not matched to a gene: 3. The CDR3 DNA reads as TGTGCCAGCAGTTGGACTAGCGGGAGCGGTGAGCAGTTCTTC. This translates into CASSWTSGSGEQFF.

This clonotype was observed at least ten times. The V gene is TRBV10-2, the J gene TRBJ2-7; D possibly corresponds to TRBD1 (6 bases). V gave up 5 bases and J gave up 0 bases, with 17 bases separating them. CDR3 size: 16 residues. The germline V gene encodes CDR1 WSHSY and CDR2 SAAADI. As DNA, the CDR3 is TGCGCCAGCAGTACCGGACAGACGTCGAGCTCCTACGAGCAGTACTTC. Translated: CASSTGQTSSSYEQYF.

This clonotype came up a few times. The chain recombines TRBV5-1 with TRBJ2-7; D gene uncertain. The CDR3 spans 13 residues. The V and J ends lost 4 bases and 5 bases respectively, with 13 bases between them. The germline V gene has CDR1 SGHRS and CDR2 YFSETQ. The CDR3 here is CASSLLSSNEQYF. The CDR3 nucleotides read TGCGCCAGCAGCCTTCTAAGTTCCAACGAGCAGTACTTC.

Only a few counts were recorded for this clonotype. V gene TRBV28 combines with J gene TRBJ2-5, with TRBD1 matching over 7 bases. After removal of 2 bases from V and 2 bases from J, the junction contained 11 bases not matched to a gene. This CDR3 is built from 17 residues. Per the germline V gene, CDR1 is MDHEN and CDR2 is SYDVKM. In nucleotides, the CDR3 is TGTGCCAGCAGTTTACTTCGACAGGGTCTAAAGCAAGAGACCCAGTACTTC. Amino acid sequence: CASSLLRQGLKQETQYF.

In its sample, this clonotype was seen many times. V and J are TRBV7-2 and TRBJ2-7; D perhaps matches TRBD2 (6 bases). The V gene lost 1 base and the J gene lost 3 bases, with 13 bases spanning the gap. The CDR3 loop spans 15 amino acids. Germline V gene sequence: CDR1 SGHTA, CDR2 FQGNSA. The CDR3 region is CASSLGTIPFYEQYF. As DNA, the CDR3 is TGTGCCAGCAGCTTAGGGACTATCCCATTCTACGAGCAGTACTTC.

This clonotype was seen more than once but under ten times. This sequence joins TRBV29-1 and TRBJ2-3; tentative D call: TRBD2 (5 bases). This CDR3 comprises 14 residues. Trimming shortened V by 5 bases and J by 2 bases, and 14 bases separated the two germline ends. Germline-derived CDR1 and CDR2 are SQVTM and ANQGSEA. CDR3 residues: CSVLGVGLTDTQYF. The CDR3, as DNA: TGCAGCGTTCTCGGGGTCGGACTCACAGATACGCAGTATTTT.

The rearrangement joins TRBV5-1 to TRBJ2-1; tentatively, D is TRBD1 (5 bases). The CDR3 spans 14 residues. The V end was cut by 0 bases, the J end by 7 bases, with 11 bases between. CDR1 SGHRS and CDR2 YFSETQ come from the germline V gene. The CDR3 region has the DNA TGCGCCAGCAGCTTGGGTGGGGCGCTGAATGAGCAGTTCTTC. Translation gives CASSLGGALNEQFF.